This TCR beta chain stems from a study of brain T cells in children with intractable seizures. Only cases whose brain tissue showed the highest T cell transcript signatures were sequenced. At least one anti-epileptic drug was given before surgery. Clones were read by immunoSEQ multiplex PCR, and TCRdb kept only the in-frame ones, dropping some. The data contain fewer than 85,000 clones, 85% to 95% of them singletons. In the case of this clone: Its target is unknown.

Overall study findings and caveats: HCMV serostatus was not known, and viral specificity came from CDR3 similarity only. Clones missing pre-surgery may reflect undersampling of that blood sample.

The V gene lost 4 bases and the J gene lost 5 bases, with 15 bases spanning the gap. CDR3 length: 14 amino acids. Germline loops: CDR1 SGDLS, CDR2 YYNGEE. The sample in question was peripheral blood, obtained at surgery. This clonotype originated in a boy under two years old with tuberous sclerosis and intractable seizures. The chain carries TRBV9 and TRBJ2-5; tentatively, D is TRBD2 (5 bases). DNA for the CDR3: TGTGCCAGCAGCCCCGAGGGCAGAGGGGAGACCCAGTACTTC. Translating gives CASSPEGRGETQYF.